Described below is a single T cell receptor beta chain sequence and its context. In its sample, this clonotype was seen a few times. There is no known antigen for this receptor. No much larger clonotype is one base removed from it; base qualities were not supplied. The data belong to a study of blood T cells in healthy people across ages (dated by TCRdb to about 2015). Notes on the research overall: In model experiments, template switching captured roughly one uniquely barcoded TCR beta cDNA molecule for every two T cells. Age-related changes in TCR beta repertoire diversity were measured in the study by deep sequencing normalized with unique cDNA molecular identifiers. Four age groups were formed from the donors: young (average roughly 15 years), middle-aged (approximately 40), aged (roughly 56) and long-lived (approximately 78). Donors of different ages were randomly distributed across sequencing lanes to avoid experimental bias. Two additional independent replicas of 1 million unique cDNA reads from the same blood draw were analyzed for two donors (one aged 18 to 30 and one aged 80 or older).

The donors were around 39 Caucasian individuals from Russia, aged roughly 6 to 90 years, who were systemically healthy. Each donor gave approximately 10 milliliters of peripheral blood, collected into EDTA-treated Vacutainer tubes. Ficoll-Paque density-gradient centrifugation was used to isolate PBMCs, with at least 6.5 million per sample. Trizol reagent was used to extract total RNA from the PBMCs, yielding at least 5 micrograms per sample. The percentages of naive CD45RAhigh/CD27high T cells were determined by flow cytometry on a PBMC aliquot from every donor. The V and J ends are trimmed by 0 bases and 4 bases, leaving 10 bases between them. From the cysteine up to the phenylalanine, the CDR3 has a length of 15 residues. Only the CDR3 DNA stays, 45 bases, in frame from base 1. CDR1 and CDR2 are drawn from the germline V gene (reference sequence): DFQATT, SNEGSKA. On the study overall, not on this receptor specifically: Observed TCR beta diversity correlated strongly with the percentage of naive T cells measured by flow cytometry. Compared with the aged group, the long-lived group had more naive CD4+ T cells, fewer expanded clones and increased TCR diversity, suggesting age selection. Estimates of total diversity based on one million sequenced T cells were considered lower bounds and underestimates. Observed TCR beta diversity per million T cells fell roughly linearly with age, and a significant reduction was already apparent by age about 38. The CMV infection status of donors was not known, potentially confounding age-related changes in expanded clonotypes. Because profiling used bulk unsorted PBMCs, naive and antigen-experienced compartments could not be compared conclusively.

Libraries were made using 5' RACE. For sequencing, an Illumina HiSeq 2500 was employed. A second PCR of about 6 to 11 cycles was performed with a sample-barcoded 5' primer and a J-beta primer mix. A unique molecular identifier was introduced onto each TCR beta cDNA molecule by a template-switch 5' adaptor carrying 12 random nucleotides. At least 2.5 million CDR3-containing paired-end reads were obtained from each sample. First-strand cDNA was synthesized from all RNA with the Mint cDNA synthesis kit, primed by a TRBC-specific oligonucleotide. Following uracil-DNA glycosylase treatment, a first 18-cycle PCR with universal primers M1SS and BC2_uni_R was performed on all cDNA. The original pipeline was this. For normalization, 1 million high-quality reads were randomly selected from each sample, with every read carrying a distinct molecular identifier. Instead of being binned into consensus sequences, reads that shared molecular identifiers were thrown out. CDR3 identification, clonotype clustering and error correction used MiTCR with a Q25 quality threshold and the strictest error-elimination algorithm. A nonparametric unseen species model with Euler transformation was used to estimate a lower bound on total TCR beta diversity. The raw public data were reprocessed by TCRdb itself: fastp quality trimming at Q25, MiXCR clonotype calling, in-frame beta chains only. Duplicate CDR3 protein sequences are folded into a single record with the most common DNA and genes. None of the V and J calls come from the authors' own analysis; TCRdb made them. For this sample the table gives roughly 930,000 distinct CDR3 sequences, of which around 48% were detected only once. The ten largest clones capture under 15% of the sample.

What was sequenced was blood. The sequence was obtained from a man aged 30-40 years in good health. The rearranged chain carries TRBV20-1 and TRBJ1-6, with TRBD1 perhaps the D gene, on 5 matching bases. In nucleotide form, the sequence is TGCAGTGCTAGAGACGGGACCGTATATAATTCACCCCTCCACTTT. This sequence encodes CSARDGTVYNSPLHF.